This is a list of T cell receptor beta chains from one sample in a study of blood T cell repertoires in COVID-19. Profiled with immunoSEQ multiplex PCR; TCRdb holds only in-frame clones, not every one. This table holds 200,000 to 250,000 clones, 84% found once. The specimen sequenced was PBMCs or T cells enriched from blood (not recorded which). These receptors came from a middle-aged woman who had recovered from COVID-19. Both conserved end residues are part of each CDR3. D genes are given only for firm matches. Size values are once, few and many counts, or a class for expanded clones, and some rows have none.

J: TRBJ1-2; size: -; V: TRBV19; D: -; CDR3: CASSSTRTNYGYTF; DNA: TGTGCCAGTAGTAGTACAAGAACTAACTATGGCTACACCTTC
J: TRBJ1-6; size: -; V: TRBV20-1; D: -; CDR3: CSASREVVGRSPLHF; DNA: TGCAGTGCTAGTCGGGAGGTCGTGGGTAGGTCACCCCTCCACTTT
J: TRBJ2-3; size: -; V: TRBV27; D: -; CDR3: CASSRRGLGGDTQYF; DNA: TGTGCCAGCAGTAGACGCGGCCTTGGGGGGGATACGCAGTATTTT
J: TRBJ2-2; size: few; V: TRBV24-1; D: TRBD1; CDR3: CATSMGGQGDTGELFF; DNA: TGTGCCACCAGCATGGGGGGACAGGGGGATACCGGGGAGCTGTTTTTT
J: TRBJ1-4; size: -; V: TRBV30; D: -; CDR3: CAWSATQGKLFF; DNA: TGTGCCTGGAGTGCCACCCAGGGAAAACTGTTTTTT
J: TRBJ1-1; size: -; V: TRBV9; D: -; CDR3: CASSARSGVTEAFF; DNA: TGTGCCAGCAGCGCCAGATCAGGGGTTACTGAAGCTTTCTTT
J: TRBJ1-1; size: -; V: TRBV19; D: -; CDR3: CASSYGQPGEAFF; DNA: TGTGCCAGTAGTTACGGACAGCCAGGAGAAGCTTTCTTT
J: TRBJ2-1; size: -; V: TRBV18; D: -; CDR3: CASSHPSASTREQFF; DNA: TGTGCCAGCTCACACCCTAGCGCTTCTACTCGGGAGCAGTTCTTC
J: TRBJ1-5; size: -; V: TRBV6-4; D: TRBD1; CDR3: CASSVRTGDQPQHF; DNA: TGTGCCAGCAGTGTTCGGACAGGGGATCAGCCCCAGCATTTT
J: TRBJ2-7; size: -; V: TRBV9; D: -; CDR3: CASSVATEGGEQYF; DNA: TGTGCCAGCAGCGTAGCTACTGAGGGCGGCGAGCAGTACTTC
J: TRBJ2-2; size: -; V: TRBV7-2; D: TRBD1; CDR3: CASSRRQGVRTGELFF; DNA: TGTGCCAGCAGCAGGAGACAGGGTGTTCGTACCGGGGAGCTGTTTTTT
J: TRBJ1-6; size: -; V: TRBV6-5; D: -; CDR3: CASSQDRGDSPLHF; DNA: TGTGCCAGCAGCCAAGACCGGGGAGATTCACCCCTCCACTTT
J: TRBJ1-1; size: few; V: TRBV5-4; D: -; CDR3: CASSLGGGRDTEAFF; DNA: TGTGCCAGCAGCTTGGGTGGAGGGAGGGACACTGAAGCTTTCTTT
J: TRBJ2-7; size: -; V: TRBV11-2; D: -; CDR3: CASSLVPGNYEQYF; DNA: TGTGCCAGCAGCTTAGTCCCGGGGAACTACGAGCAGTACTTC
J: TRBJ2-3; size: -; V: TRBV5-1; D: TRBD1; CDR3: CASSLDQGDDTQYF; DNA: TGCGCCAGCAGCTTGGACCAGGGGGACGATACGCAGTATTTT
J: TRBJ1-1; size: -; V: TRBV28; D: TRBD1; CDR3: CASSRDRGRTEAFF; DNA: TGTGCCAGCAGTAGAGACAGGGGGAGGACTGAAGCTTTCTTT
J: TRBJ1-1; size: -; V: TRBV7-2; D: -; CDR3: CASSRGGAANTEAFF; DNA: TGTGCCAGCAGCCGGGGGGGGGCCGCAAACACTGAAGCTTTCTTT
J: TRBJ1-6; size: many; V: TRBV7-2; D: -; CDR3: CASSLRQAANSPLHF; DNA: TGTGCCAGCAGCTTACGGCAGGCCGCAAATTCACCCCTCCACTTT
J: TRBJ1-2; size: -; V: TRBV29-1; D: -; CDR3: CSVRASYGYTF; DNA: TGCAGTGTCAGGGCCAGCTATGGCTACACCTTC
J: TRBJ2-3; size: -; V: TRBV6-5; D: -; CDR3: CASTREPSTDTQYF; DNA: TGTGCCAGCACGCGGGAACCAAGCACAGATACGCAGTATTTT
J: TRBJ2-7; size: -; V: TRBV11-2; D: TRBD2; CDR3: CASTHWEGYEQYF; DNA: TGTGCCAGCACCCACTGGGAGGGTTACGAGCAGTACTTC
J: TRBJ2-7; size: -; V: TRBV27; D: -; CDR3: CASNWEDAYEQYF; DNA: TGTGCCAGCAACTGGGAGGACGCCTACGAGCAGTACTTC
J: TRBJ1-5; size: -; V: TRBV7-9; D: -; CDR3: CASSLGGPSNQPQHF; DNA: TGTGCCAGCAGCTTAGGAGGTCCCAGCAATCAGCCCCAGCATTTT
J: TRBJ1-2; size: -; V: TRBV7-9; D: -; CDR3: CASSPGRENGGYTF; DNA: TGTGCCAGCAGCCCGGGAAGGGAGAATGGAGGCTACACCTTC
J: TRBJ1-2; size: -; V: TRBV2; D: TRBD1; CDR3: CAGVEGAYGYTF; DNA: TGTGCCGGTGTGGAGGGGGCGTATGGCTACACCTTC
J: TRBJ2-6; size: once; V: TRBV7-9; D: TRBD2; CDR3: CASSLGGSHGANVLTF; DNA: TGTGCCAGCAGCTTAGGCGGGAGCCATGGGGCCAACGTCCTGACTTTC
J: TRBJ2-3; size: -; V: TRBV7-2; D: TRBD2; CDR3: CASSSLAGLAADTQYF; DNA: TGTGCCAGCAGCTCGCTAGCGGGACTTGCCGCAGATACGCAGTATTTT
J: TRBJ2-1; size: -; V: TRBV6-2/TRBV6-3; D: TRBD2; CDR3: CASSQVLAAGESNEQFF; DNA: TGTGCCAGCAGTCAGGTCTTGGCGGCGGGAGAGTCAAATGAGCAGTTCTTC
J: TRBJ1-2; size: -; V: TRBV7-2; D: -; CDR3: CASSEQGWGYTF; DNA: TGTGCCAGCAGTGAGCAGGGGTGGGGCTACACCTTC